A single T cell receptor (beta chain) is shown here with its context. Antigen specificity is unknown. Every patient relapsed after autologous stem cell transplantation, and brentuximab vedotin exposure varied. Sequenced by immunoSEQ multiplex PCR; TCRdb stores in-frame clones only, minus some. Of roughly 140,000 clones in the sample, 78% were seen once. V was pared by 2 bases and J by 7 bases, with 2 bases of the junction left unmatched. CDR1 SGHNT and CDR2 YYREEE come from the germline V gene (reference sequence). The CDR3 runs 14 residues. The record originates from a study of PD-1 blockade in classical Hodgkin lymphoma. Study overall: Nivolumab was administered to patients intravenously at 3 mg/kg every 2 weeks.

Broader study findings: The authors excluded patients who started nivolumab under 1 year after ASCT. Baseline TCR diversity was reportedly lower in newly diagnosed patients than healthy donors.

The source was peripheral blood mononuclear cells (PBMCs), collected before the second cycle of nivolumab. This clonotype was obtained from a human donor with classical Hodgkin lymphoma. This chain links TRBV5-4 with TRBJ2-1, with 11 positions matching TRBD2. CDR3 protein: CASSFRLAGNEQFF. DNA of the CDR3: TGTGCCAGCAGCTTTCGACTAGCGGGGAATGAGCAGTTCTTC.